These 20 T cell receptor beta chains originate from one sample sequenced in a study of cytotoxic CD8 clonotypes in ibrutinib-treated CLL. Only in-frame clones appear in the TCRdb table, and some are missing; sequencing was by immunoSEQ multiplex PCR. The profile shows hundreds of thousands of clones, roughly 67% of them singletons. Specimen: PBMCs, collected after 36 months of ibrutinib treatment. The receptors come from a human donor with chronic lymphocytic leukemia.

The chain uses TRBV28 and TRBJ2-7; 12 bases are shared with TRBD2. With 5 bases clipped from V and 3 bases from J, the junction kept 17 bases outside the gene matches. Germline values: CDR1 MDHEN, CDR2 SYDVKM. The CDR3 length is 19 residues. The CDR3 DNA reads as TGTGCCAGCAGTAGGGGATGGTCGACCGGACTAGCGGGATTCTACGAGCAGTACTTC. This translates into CASSRGWSTGLAGFYEQYF. Variable domain in full (rest from reference TRBV28 and TRBJ2-7): DVKVTQSSRYLVKRTGEKVFLECVQDMDHENMFWYRQDPGLGLRLIYFSYDVKMKEKGDIPEGYSVSREKKERFSLILESASTNQTSMYLCASSRGWSTGLAGFYEQYFGPGTRLTVT.

J is TRBJ2-6 and V is TRBV25-1; TRBD1 or TRBD2 may be the D gene (6 bases each). This CDR3 is built from 18 residues. Looked up from germline, CDR1 is MGHDK and CDR2 is SYGVNS. V shed 2 bases and J shed 1 base, with 15 bases lying between them. CDR3 region: CASSETGARWSGANVLTF. CDR3 in DNA: TGTGCCAGCAGTGAAACGGGGGCGAGGTGGTCTGGGGCCAACGTCCTGACTTTC.

The chain employs TRBV7-9 and TRBJ2-3; TRBD2 is a possible D gene (6 bases). This CDR3 has 12 residues. Deletions cut 10 bases from V and 2 bases from J, with 10 bases between. Germline values: CDR1 SEHNR, CDR2 FQNEAQ (reference sequence). This CDR3 reads CAIAGSTDTQYF. CDR3 DNA: TGTGCCATTGCGGGGTCCACAGATACGCAGTATTTT.

This clone appeared a few times. The chain is built from TRBV15 and TRBJ2-7; 10 bases fit TRBD1. Germline V gene sequence: CDR1 LNHNV, CDR2 YYDKDF (reference sequence). The CDR3 spans 13 residues. After removal of 7 bases from V and 5 bases from J, the junction contained 5 bases not matched to a gene. CDR3 nucleotide sequence: TGTGCCACCACCCGGGACAGGGGCCACGAGCAGTACTTC. This codes for CATTRDRGHEQYF.

The genes are TRBV7-6 and TRBJ2-3, with 8 bases lining up with TRBD2. The CDR3 has 13 amino acids. Germline lookup yields CDR1 SGHVS and CDR2 FNYEAQ. With 3 bases clipped from V and 4 bases from J, the junction kept 0 bases outside the gene matches. In nucleotides, the CDR3 is TGTGCCAGCAGCTTTAGCGGGGCAGATACGCAGTATTTT. It specifies CASSFSGADTQYF.

The chain combines TRBV27 with TRBJ2-7; 9 nucleotides line up with TRBD1. The CDR3 is 14 amino acids. Germline CDR1 reads MNHEY; CDR2 reads SMNVEV (reference sequence). J lost 5 bases, V lost 5 bases, and 7 bases had no gene match. In nucleotides, the CDR3 is TGTGCCAGCAGTCGCGGGACAGGGTTACACGAGCAGTACTTC. It is translated as CASSRGTGLHEQYF.

This clone appeared once. V usage is TRBV7-7 and J usage is TRBJ2-2, with TRBD1 matching over 8 bases. Germline V lookup: CDR1 SSHAT, CDR2 FNYEAQ (reference sequence). CDR3 length: 16 residues. V trimming: 3 bases; J trimming: 5 bases; junction bases outside the gene matches: 8. In DNA, the CDR3 is TGTGCCAGCAGCTTGGGGCAGGGGGCGCTGACCGGGGAGCTGTTTTTT. It yields the protein CASSLGQGALTGELFF.

The V and J genes are TRBV11-3 and TRBJ2-5; D remains ambiguous. This CDR3 comprises 13 residues. Trimming took off 0 bases at V and 2 bases at J, with 4 bases between the two ends. Germline V gene lookup returns CDR1 SGHNT and CDR2 YENEEA. Here the CDR3 reads CASSLEVQETQYF. CDR3 sequence (DNA): TGTGCCAGCAGCTTAGAGGTTCAAGAGACCCAGTACTTC.

The chain has TRBV5-1 and TRBJ2-2, with 8 bases matching TRBD1. Losses at the gene ends were 2 bases for V and 6 bases for J; bases not matched to a gene: 9. CDR3 length: 16 amino acids. Germline CDR1 and CDR2: SGHRS and YFSETQ. In DNA, the CDR3 is TGCGCCAGCAGCTTTGGGAGATTGACAGGGGCCGGGGAGCTGTTTTTT. Its translation: CASSFGRLTGAGELFF. Looking up the rest from reference TRBV5-1 and TRBJ2-2 gives the full variable domain: KAGVTQTPRYLIKTRGQQVTLSCSPISGHRSVSWYQQTPGQGLQFLFEYFSETQRNKGNFPGRFSGRQFSNSRSEMNVSTLELGDSALYLCASSFGRLTGAGELFFGEGSRLTVL.

The chain carries TRBV7-2 and TRBJ2-7, with 7 bases matching TRBD2. CDR1 SGHTA and CDR2 FQGNSA come from the germline V gene. With V trimmed by 5 bases and J by 1 base, 8 bases remained unmatched. The length of the CDR3 is 15 residues. CDR3 bases: TGTGCCAGCAGCCCATCTAGCGGAACTTCCTACGAGCAGTACTTC. This translates into CASSPSSGTSYEQYF. The complete variable domain, with remaining parts taken from reference TRBV7-2 and TRBJ2-7, reads GAGVSQSPSNKVTEKGKDVELRCDPISGHTALYWYRQSLGQGLEFLIYFQGNSAPDKSGLPSDRFSAERTGGSVSTLTIQRTQQEDSAVYLCASSPSSGTSYEQYFGPGTRLTVT.

The chain uses TRBV5-6 and TRBJ1-5; 10 bases match TRBD1. Trimming at V came to 4 bases and at J to 7 bases, leaving 11 bases not matched to a gene. CDR1 and CDR2 from the germline V gene are SGHDT and YYEEEE. This CDR3 region has 16 residues. CDR3 coding DNA: TGTGCCAGCAGCCCACGATGGGACAGGGGAGGACAGCCCCAGCATTTT. It translates to CASSPRWDRGGQPQHF.

The rearrangement joins TRBV7-2 to TRBJ2-5; no reliable D call. CDR3 size: 13 residues. Looked up from germline, CDR1 is SGHTA and CDR2 is FQGNSA. V dropped 3 bases and J dropped 7 bases, with 12 bases sitting between them. For the CDR3, the DNA is TGTGCCAGCAGCTTTAGGAATTCCGGGACCCAGTACTTC. It is translated as CASSFRNSGTQYF.

The rearrangement joins TRBV10-3 to TRBJ1-2, with TRBD1 matching 7 bases. The CDR3 loop spans 13 amino acids. With V trimmed by 3 bases and J by 8 bases, 6 bases remained unmatched. CDR1 ENHRY and CDR2 SYGVKD come from the germline V gene. CDR3 nucleotides: TGTGCCATCAGTGACGGACAGGCTAGGGGCTACACCTTC. It encodes CAISDGQARGYTF.

The chain recombines TRBV7-2 with TRBJ2-7; 13 nucleotides agree with TRBD2. Germline V gene lookup returns CDR1 SGHTA and CDR2 FQGNSA. The CDR3 length is 14 residues. Germline trimming cut 3 bases from V and 7 bases from J; bases unmatched to any gene: 3. The CDR3 DNA is TGTGCCAGCAGCTTTAGGACTAGCGGGAGTGAGCAGTACTTC. The encoded protein is CASSFRTSGSEQYF.

For the CDR3, the DNA is TGTGCCAGCAGTCCCTCAGCGGGAGGAGCAGATACGCAGTATTTT. This codes for CASSPSAGGADTQYF. The V call is TRBV28, the J call TRBJ2-3, with 9 bases matching TRBD2. The V and J ends lost 5 bases and 4 bases, in that order; junction bases with no gene match: 7. The CDR3 is made up of 15 amino acids. Germline assignment: CDR1 MDHEN and CDR2 SYDVKM.

This chain links TRBV6-1 with TRBJ2-3, with TRBD1 identical over 8 bases. J lost 9 bases, V lost 5 bases, and 10 bases had no gene match. Germline lookup yields CDR1 MNHNS and CDR2 SASEGT. The CDR3 is made up of 14 amino acids. CDR3 bases: TGTGCCAGCAGTCCCCAGCAGGGGGCGGGAACGCAGTATTTT. Residues: CASSPQQGAGTQYF.

V usage is TRBV27 and J usage is TRBJ2-4; TRBD2 is a possible D gene (5 bases). This CDR3 has 16 amino acids. The germline V gene has CDR1 MNHEY and CDR2 SMNVEV (reference sequence). The germline V and J ends were trimmed by 6 bases and 7 bases, with 22 bases remaining between them. DNA for the CDR3: TGTGCCAGCAGCCGCTTTCCGAGAGCGGCCGGGAACATTCAGTACTTC. Protein sequence: CASSRFPRAAGNIQYF.

Here the CDR3 DNA reads TGTGCCAGCAGTTTCATTGGACTAGCAACTAGCACAGATACGCAGTATTTT. This sequence encodes CASSFIGLATSTDTQYF. The chain uses TRBV27 and TRBJ2-3, with TRBD2 matching 8 bases. V trimming: 3 bases; J trimming: 0 bases; junction bases outside the gene matches: 8. The CDR3 runs 17 residues. Germline V gene sequence: CDR1 MNHEY, CDR2 SMNVEV (reference sequence).

V usage is TRBV25-1 and J usage is TRBJ2-7; D remains unclear. V gave up 4 bases and J gave up 2 bases, with 12 bases separating them. The CDR3 has 14 residues. The germline V gene encodes CDR1 MGHDK and CDR2 SYGVNS. In DNA, the CDR3 is TGTGCCAGCAGTGCGACCCGGTCTGCCTACGAGCAGTACTTC. It specifies CASSATRSAYEQYF.

The chain uses TRBV27 and TRBJ2-7; 7 bases line up with TRBD1. The CDR3 is 14 residues long. With V trimmed by 8 bases and J by 5 bases, 12 bases remained unmatched. Germline-derived CDR1 and CDR2 are MNHEY and SMNVEV (reference sequence). The CDR3: CASLNLGQVDEQYF. The DNA of the CDR3 is TGTGCCAGCCTTAATCTCGGACAGGTTGACGAGCAGTACTTC.